The 20 T cell receptor beta chains below all came from one sample that was sequenced in a study of a mutant IDH1 vaccine in newly diagnosed glioma. Specified time point: week 47, end of study. A 20-mer mutant IDH1 peptide at 300 ug was injected subcutaneously with topical imiquimod. The antigens of these receptors remain unknown. Generated by immunoSEQ multiplex PCR, the TCRdb table keeps only in-frame clones and is missing some. The sample lists approximately 30,000 clones, more than 80% seen once, with 5.1% in the top ten. The starting material was PBMCs, obtained from a glioma patient whose treatment included an IDH1 peptide vaccine. All receptors derive from a woman aged 40-49 years with glioma.

The chain recombines TRBV5-1 with TRBJ2-7, with 10 positions matching TRBD2. The germline gives CDR1 SGHRS, CDR2 YFSETQ. The CDR3 sequence is 15 residues long. The J segment lost 3 bases and the V segment lost 0 bases, leaving 3 bases of the junction unmatched. CDR3 nucleotides: TGCGCCAGCAGCTTGGTGGCTAGCGGGAGCTACGAGCAGTACTTC. Amino acids: CASSLVASGSYEQYF. Full variable domain (outside the CDR3, taken from reference TRBV5-1 and TRBJ2-7): KAGVTQTPRYLIKTRGQQVTLSCSPISGHRSVSWYQQTPGQGLQFLFEYFSETQRNKGNFPGRFSGRQFSNSRSEMNVSTLELGDSALYLCASSLVASGSYEQYFGPGTRLTVT.

This chain links TRBV6-1 with TRBJ2-5, with a possible D match to TRBD2 (5 bases). Germline V CDR1 and CDR2: MNHNS, SASEGT. With 8 bases removed from V and 9 bases from J, the gap between germline ends came to 10 bases. This CDR3 has 10 residues. CDR3 sequence: CASERAAQYF. The DNA for the CDR3 is TGTGCCAGCGAGAGAGCGGCCCAGTACTTC.

This sequence joins TRBV2 and TRBJ2-1; D is uncertain. Germline CDR1 and CDR2: SNHLY and FYNNEI. The CDR3 covers 12 residues. The ends were cut back, 7 bases at V and 5 bases at J, with 9 bases in the middle. CDR3 sequence: CASTKTHNEQFF. CDR3 sequence (DNA): TGTGCCAGCACCAAAACCCACAATGAGCAGTTCTTC.

The chain links TRBV19 to TRBJ2-7, with a possible D match to TRBD2 (6 bases). This CDR3 has 15 amino acids. The germline V and J ends were trimmed by 7 bases and 0 bases, with 16 bases remaining between them. In germline, CDR1 is LNHDA, CDR2 SQIVND (reference sequence). The CDR3 loop is CASKANRDSSYEQYF. DNA of the CDR3: TGTGCCAGTAAAGCCAACCGGGACTCCTCCTACGAGCAGTACTTC.

DNA for the CDR3: TGTGCCACCAGCAGAGGGGGCTCGGACACTGAAGCTTTCTTT. Amino acid sequence: CATSRGGSDTEAFF. The chain employs TRBV15 and TRBJ1-1; tentative D call: TRBD1 (5 bases). Germline V lookup: CDR1 LNHNV, CDR2 YYDKDF (reference sequence). V lost 1 base, J lost 3 bases, and 9 bases lay in between. This CDR3 is 14 amino acids long.

V usage is TRBV14 and J usage is TRBJ2-5; D may be TRBD1 (6 bases). The CDR3 loop spans 14 amino acids. V was trimmed by 5 bases and J by 5 bases, leaving 15 bases between them. Germline V gives CDR1 SGHDN, CDR2 FVKESK. CDR3 residues: CASSSQRGMETQYF. CDR3 coding DNA: TGTGCCAGCAGCTCCCAAAGGGGGATGGAGACCCAGTACTTC.

This chain connects TRBV9 to TRBJ1-2, with D perhaps matching TRBD1 (5 bases). V dropped 0 bases and J dropped 0 bases, with 15 bases sitting between them. Germline CDR1 and CDR2: SGDLS and YYNGEE. The CDR3 is 17 amino acids. The CDR3 region has the DNA TGTGCCAGCAGCGTAGTACGGGACCGCTATTCTAACTATGGCTACACCTTC. This encodes CASSVVRDRYSNYGYTF.

This chain connects TRBV2 to TRBJ1-4; D unresolved. This CDR3 contains 13 residues. Germline CDR1 is SNHLY and CDR2 is FYNNEI. The germline V and J ends were trimmed by 9 bases and 11 bases, with 19 bases remaining between them. CDR3 in amino acids: CASGSGEAKKLFF. DNA for the CDR3: TGTGCCAGTGGGAGCGGGGAAGCGAAGAAACTGTTTTTT.

This chain joins TRBV29-1 and TRBJ2-7, with a weak D call TRBD1 (5 bases). Germline V gene lookup returns CDR1 SQVTM and CDR2 ANQGSEA. V was cut by 5 bases and J by 4 bases, with 12 bases left in between. This CDR3 contains 12 residues. The CDR3 region has the DNA TGCAGCGTTAAGGGGCTCGGTTACGAGCAGTACTTC. Translation: CSVKGLGYEQYF.

The chain joins TRBV2 to TRBJ1-5; 12 nucleotides align to TRBD1. Germline CDR1 reads SNHLY; CDR2 reads FYNNEI. J was trimmed by 0 bases and V by 6 bases; bases with no gene match: 6. The length of the CDR3 is 17 residues. This CDR3 reads CASSRDRGPYSNQPQHF. The CDR3 bases are TGTGCCAGCAGCCGGGACAGGGGGCCGTATAGCAATCAGCCCCAGCATTTT.

This clone was counted only a few times. V and J are TRBV6-1 and TRBJ1-5, with a possible D match to TRBD1 (6 bases). Germline CDR1 MNHNS, CDR2 SASEGT. The CDR3 length is 13 residues. Trimming stripped 8 bases from V and 11 bases from J, with 19 bases between. The DNA for the CDR3 is TGTGCCAGCGGAGGGGGGCGTGGGGGCGCCCAGCATTTT. The encoded protein is CASGGGRGGAQHF.

The chain couples TRBV2 to TRBJ1-1; D is unclear. V lost 3 bases and J lost 0, with 8 bases in between. This CDR3 spans 14 amino acids. The germline gives CDR1 SNHLY, CDR2 FYNNEI. CDR3 nucleotide sequence: TGTGCCAGCAGTGACACGGTGGTGAACACTGAAGCTTTCTTT. Translating it yields CASSDTVVNTEAFF.

The chain joins TRBV29-1 to TRBJ2-3; D is possibly TRBD1 (6 bases). V lost 5 bases and J lost 6, with 18 bases in between. Germline V gene lookup returns CDR1 SQVTM and CDR2 ANQGSEA. The CDR3 runs to 14 residues. CDR3 coding DNA: TGCAGCGTTTCAAGACAGGCCCCGGTGGATACGCAGTATTTT. It is translated as CSVSRQAPVDTQYF.

The count of this clone is one. This chain connects TRBV9 to TRBJ2-2; 9 bases are shared with TRBD1. V was pared by 7 bases and J by 6 bases, with 13 bases of the junction left unmatched. The CDR3 covers 16 residues. The germline CDR1 and CDR2 sequences are SGDLS and YYNGEE. CDR3 DNA: TGTGCCAGCGCTCCTTTTGGGGACAGGGTTGCCGGGGAGCTGTTTTTT. Translated, it gives CASAPFGDRVAGELFF.

In its sample, this clone was seen once. The CDR3 here is CASSPPGRSYEQYF. The CDR3 DNA reads TGCGCCAGCAGCCCCCCGGGACGGTCATACGAGCAGTACTTC. V gene TRBV5-1 combines with J gene TRBJ2-7, with D perhaps matching TRBD1 or TRBD2 (5 bases each). The germline CDR1 and CDR2 sequences are SGHRS and YFSETQ. Trimming removed 4 bases from V and 4 bases from J, with 15 bases in between. The CDR3 has 14 residues. Together with reference TRBV5-1 and TRBJ2-7, the CDR3 gives the full variable domain: KAGVTQTPRYLIKTRGQQVTLSCSPISGHRSVSWYQQTPGQGLQFLFEYFSETQRNKGNFPGRFSGRQFSNSRSEMNVSTLELGDSALYLCASSPPGRSYEQYFGPGTRLTVT.

The gene calls are TRBV2 and TRBJ2-7; weak D call: TRBD1 (5 bases). The CDR3 is 14 amino acids. V dropped 9 bases and J dropped 2 bases, with 17 bases sitting between them. From germline, CDR1 is SNHLY and CDR2 FYNNEI. The CDR3 is CASETQGITYEQYF. The CDR3 nucleotides read TGTGCCAGTGAAACGCAGGGAATCACCTACGAGCAGTACTTC.

The chain combines TRBV18 with TRBJ1-6, with D hard to call. V was trimmed by 3 bases and J by 5 bases, leaving 8 bases between them. CDR3 size: 14 residues. The V gene's germline CDR1 is KGHSH and CDR2 LQKENI. CDR3 bases: TGTGCCAGCTCACCGAGCAGGAATAATTCACCCCTCCACTTT. Amino acids: CASSPSRNNSPLHF.

The chain is built from TRBV10-2 and TRBJ2-7, with D maybe TRBD1 (5 bases). Germline CDR1 is WSHSY and CDR2 is SAAADI. This CDR3 is built from 15 residues. V lost 0 bases and J 4 bases, leaving 13 bases between the germline ends. The CDR3 DNA is TGCGCCAGCAGTGAGTCCGTAGGGGTGATATACGAGCAGTACTTC. This translates into CASSESVGVIYEQYF.

In its sample, this clone was seen once. V usage is TRBV6-5 and J usage is TRBJ2-7; D is possibly TRBD1 or TRBD2 (5 bases each). This CDR3 has 13 residues. Trimming took off 5 bases at V and 7 bases at J, with 15 bases between the two ends. Germline assignment: CDR1 MNHEY and CDR2 SVGAGI. The CDR3 region is CASSPGPSVEQYF. DNA of the CDR3: TGTGCCAGCAGTCCGGGACCCTCGGTTGAGCAGTACTTC.

The chain carries TRBV4-1 and TRBJ2-2, with TRBD1 matching over 8 bases. CDR3 size: 15 residues. Trimming removed 1 base from V and 7 bases from J; junction bases left unmatched: 5. Germline CDR1 MGHRA, CDR2 YSYEKL. The CDR3 here is CASSQVRQGFGELFF. The CDR3 DNA reads TGCGCCAGCAGCCAAGTTCGACAGGGGTTCGGGGAGCTGTTTTTT.